This entry lists 13 T cell receptor beta chains sequenced from one sample in a study of PD-L1 blockade in urothelial cancer. The time point is: pretreatment peripheral blood. Profiling relied on immunoSEQ multiplex PCR, and the TCRdb table lists in-frame clones only, not all of them. This table has about 63,000 clones, approximately 80% appearing once. Sequenced here: PBMCs, sampled around atezolizumab (anti-PD-L1) treatment. The receptors originated from a man between 70 and 80 years old with urothelial cancer.

The V call is TRBV7-2, the J call TRBJ2-3; 8 nucleotides match TRBD2. The CDR3 has 15 residues. With V trimmed by 5 bases and J by 6 bases, 10 bases remained unmatched. Germline V gene data show CDR1 as SGHTA and CDR2 as FQGNSA. CDR3 in DNA: TGTGCCAGCAGCCCTCAGGGTAGCGGGACGGATACGCAGTATTTT. Translating it yields CASSPQGSGTDTQYF.

This clone was seen a single time. The chain joins TRBV18 to TRBJ1-5; D is uncertain. Germline values: CDR1 KGHSH, CDR2 LQKENI. Trimming took 1 base from V and 5 from J, leaving 12 bases between them. This CDR3 has 15 residues. Here the CDR3 reads CASSPLRERDQPQHF. CDR3 nucleotide sequence: TGTGCCAGCTCACCACTTAGGGAGAGGGATCAGCCCCAGCATTTT.

To note about this clone: The junction departs from germline at one end; a sequencing error may be responsible. This chain uses TRBV7-2 with TRBJ1-1; D is uncertain. This CDR3 comprises 13 residues. Looked up from germline, CDR1 is SGHTA and CDR2 is FQGNSA. The CDR3 loop reads CASSLWSGSDAFF. CDR3 DNA: TGTGCCAGCAGCTTATGGTCCGGGTCTGACGCTTTCTTT. Filled out from reference TRBV7-2 and TRBJ1-1, the complete variable domain reads GAGVSQSPSNKVTEKGKDVELRCDPISGHTALYWYRQSLGQGLEFLIYFQGNSAPDKSGLPSDRFSAERTGGSVSTLTIQRTQQEDSAVYLCASSLWSGSDAFFGQGTRLTVV.

This rearrangement joins TRBV7-3 to TRBJ1-2, with D possibly matching TRBD1 (5 bases). Trimming shortened V by 5 bases and J by 4 bases, and 17 bases separated the two germline ends. CDR1 SGHTA and CDR2 FQGTGA come from the germline V gene. The CDR3 totals 15 residues. The CDR3 sequence is CASSVEGRGPYGYTF. The CDR3 coding sequence is TGTGCCAGCAGCGTGGAGGGAAGGGGCCCCTATGGCTACACCTTC.

This chain connects TRBV2 to TRBJ2-5; 8 positions agree with TRBD2. The CDR3 covers 15 residues. The V gene's germline CDR1 is SNHLY and CDR2 FYNNEI. With V trimmed by 2 bases and J by 4 bases, 6 bases remained unmatched. The DNA of the CDR3 is TGTGCCAGCAGTGAACTAGCGGGTTTGGGAGAGACCCAGTACTTC. Translated, it gives CASSELAGLGETQYF.

This rearrangement joins TRBV28 to TRBJ1-2; 9 nucleotides align to TRBD1. CDR1 and CDR2 from the germline V gene are MDHEN and SYDVKM. This CDR3 has 15 amino acids. Unmatched junction bases numbered 7, after V lost 6 bases and J lost 2 bases. The CDR3 DNA sequence: TGTGCCAGCAGGGCCTGGGACAGGGCGAACTATGGCTACACCTTC. Protein product: CASRAWDRANYGYTF.

This clone was found once. This chain uses TRBV7-2 with TRBJ2-5; 7 bases match TRBD1. This CDR3 is 15 amino acids long. Looked up from germline, CDR1 is SGHTA and CDR2 is FQGNSA. The V segment lost 3 bases and the J segment 4 bases; nucleotides outside the gene matches: 8. The DNA of the CDR3 is TGTGCCAGCAGCTTTGACAGGGCTCAGGGAGAGACCCAGTACTTC. It codes for CASSFDRAQGETQYF.

J is TRBJ1-6 and V is TRBV6-5; 7 bases map to TRBD1. CDR1 is MNHEY, CDR2 SVGAGI, per germline. The CDR3 is made up of 15 amino acids. V lost 5 bases to trimming and J lost 9 bases; unmatched junction nucleotides: 10. CDR3 DNA: TGTGCCAGCAGTGCCCAACAGGGGCTAGGTTCACCCCTCCACTTT. Amino acid sequence: CASSAQQGLGSPLHF.

CDR3 DNA: TGCGCCAGCAGCCAAGATTACGGGGGTGCTCAGCCCCAGCATTTT. Translated, it gives CASSQDYGGAQPQHF. The chain has TRBV4-3 and TRBJ1-5; D is perhaps TRBD1 (5 bases). The CDR3 has 15 amino acids. The germline CDR1 and CDR2 sequences are LGHNA and YSLEER. V was trimmed by 0 bases and J by 6 bases, leaving 12 bases between them.

Worth noting for this clone: One junction end disagrees with the germline gene, perhaps due to a read error. The V call is TRBV5-1, the J call TRBJ2-5; 11 bases line up with TRBD1. Germline CDR1 and CDR2: SGHRS and YFSETQ. The CDR3 extends over 15 amino acids. CDR3 loop: CASSLAGTGGETQYF. The CDR3 DNA sequence: TGCGCCAGCAGTTTGGCGGGGACAGGGGGGGAGACCCAGTACTTC.

The V gene is TRBV7-9, the J gene TRBJ1-4; no clear D gene. The CDR3 length is 10 residues. Trimming shortened V by 10 bases and J by 8 bases, and 8 bases separated the two germline ends. Germline V gene data show CDR1 as SEHNR and CDR2 as FQNEAQ (reference sequence). CDR3 amino acids: CATGGEKLFF. The CDR3 coding sequence is TGTGCCACCGGAGGGGAAAAACTGTTTTTT.

The rearrangement joins TRBV29-1 to TRBJ2-3, with a weak D call TRBD1 (5 bases). V lost 3 bases and J 3 bases, leaving 13 bases between the germline ends. This CDR3 has 14 amino acids. Germline CDR1 reads SQVTM; CDR2 reads ANQGSEA. The CDR3 bases are TGCAGCGTTGATAGCCCGCAGGGAACAGATACGCAGTATTTT. This encodes CSVDSPQGTDTQYF.

This chain joins TRBV7-8 and TRBJ2-7; 7 bases are shared with TRBD1. Germline V gene data show CDR1 as SGHVS and CDR2 as FQNEAQ. With 1 base clipped from V and 3 bases from J, the junction kept 6 bases outside the gene matches. CDR3 length: 15 amino acids. This chain's CDR3 is CASSLGTGPFYEQYF. DNA for the CDR3: TGTGCCAGCAGCTTAGGGACAGGCCCCTTCTACGAGCAGTACTTC.